Detailed here is one T cell receptor (beta chain). The record originates from a study of blood T cell repertoires in COVID-19. About the research overall: T cells, B-cell-depleted T cells, or PBMCs supplied cDNA or gDNA.

Participant-given clinical history determined each cohort assignment. Cohort 3 donors counted as recovered after two negative PCRs, clearance, or resolved symptoms. How the authors handled the data: Amplified reference gene primers provided the basis for estimating nucleated cell counts. Only in-frame clones appear in the TCRdb table, and some are missing; sequencing was by immunoSEQ multiplex PCR. That table gives V, J and clone size, and the DNA gave D and trimming. The sample has some 330,000 clones, more than 85% seen once. The V end lost 4 bases, the J end lost 8 bases, and 21 bases lay between the germline ends. The CDR3 spans 16 residues. The germline gives CDR1 LGHNA, CDR2 YNFKEQ.

Sequenced sample: PBMCs or T cells enriched from blood (not recorded which). The sequence derives from a woman aged 25 to 39 who had recovered from COVID-19. J is TRBJ2-1 and V is TRBV4-2; a weak D match, TRBD2 (6 bases). The CDR3 region is CASSPSLATPDDEQFF. CDR3 nucleotide sequence: TGTGCCAGCAGCCCATCCCTAGCGACCCCTGACGATGAGCAGTTCTTC.